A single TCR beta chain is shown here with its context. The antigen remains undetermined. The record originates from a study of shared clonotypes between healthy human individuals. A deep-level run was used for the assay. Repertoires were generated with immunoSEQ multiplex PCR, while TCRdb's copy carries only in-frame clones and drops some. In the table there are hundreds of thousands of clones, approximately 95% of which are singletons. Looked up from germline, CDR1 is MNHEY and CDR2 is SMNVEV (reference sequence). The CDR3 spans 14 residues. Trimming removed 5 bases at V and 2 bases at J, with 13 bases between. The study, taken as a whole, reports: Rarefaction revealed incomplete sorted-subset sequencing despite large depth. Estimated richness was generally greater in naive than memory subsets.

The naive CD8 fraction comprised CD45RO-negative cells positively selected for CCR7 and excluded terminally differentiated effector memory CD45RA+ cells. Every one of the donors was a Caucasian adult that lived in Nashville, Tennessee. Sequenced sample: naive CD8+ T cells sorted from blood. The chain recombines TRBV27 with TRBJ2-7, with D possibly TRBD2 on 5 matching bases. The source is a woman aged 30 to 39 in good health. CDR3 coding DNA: TGTGCCAGCAGTCATAGGGCGGGCGCCTACGAGCAGTACTTC. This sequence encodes CASSHRAGAYEQYF.